Described below is a single T cell receptor beta chain sequence and its context. The antigen is not known. Germline V CDR1 and CDR2: SGHDN, FVKESK. This CDR3 is 15 amino acids long. The ends were cut back, 4 bases at V and 1 base at J, with 13 bases in the middle. The data belong to a study of post-analysis software for immune sequencing data. Overall study findings and caveats: Clustering by F measure revealed strong co-clustering among samples prepared together in one batch. Included in a set of roughly five TRBV segments more frequent in patients than controls were TRBV5-6, TRBV5-1 and TRBV20-1.

Each TCR beta cDNA library carried unique molecular identifiers. TCRdb redid the calling of the PCR reads with MiXCR, one entry per CDR3 protein. The sample carries about 380,000 distinct CDR3 sequences, about a third recorded once. The sample consisted of blood. The clonotype originates from a girl between 10 and 17 years old with multiple sclerosis. The rearrangement joins TRBV14 to TRBJ1-1; D possibly corresponds to TRBD1 (6 bases). CDR3 in amino acids: CASSLWTAANTEAFF. The CDR3 DNA reads as TGTGCCAGCAGCCTGTGGACAGCAGCGAACACTGAAGCTTTCTTT.